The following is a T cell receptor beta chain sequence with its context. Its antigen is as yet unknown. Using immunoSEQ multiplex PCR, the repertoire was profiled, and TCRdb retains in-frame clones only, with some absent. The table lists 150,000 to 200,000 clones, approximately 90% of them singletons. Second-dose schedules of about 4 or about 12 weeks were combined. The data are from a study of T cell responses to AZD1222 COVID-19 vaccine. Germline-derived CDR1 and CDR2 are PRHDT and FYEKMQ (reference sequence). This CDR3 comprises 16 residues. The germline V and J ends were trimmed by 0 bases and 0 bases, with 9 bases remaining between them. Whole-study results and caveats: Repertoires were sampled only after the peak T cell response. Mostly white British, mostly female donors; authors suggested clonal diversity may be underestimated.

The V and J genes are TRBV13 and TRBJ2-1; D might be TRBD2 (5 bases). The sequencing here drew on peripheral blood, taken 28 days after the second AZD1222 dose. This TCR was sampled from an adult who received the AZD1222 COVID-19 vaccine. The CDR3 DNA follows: TGTGCCAGCAGCTTAGGCGGGGAGAGCTCCTACAATGAGCAGTTCTTC. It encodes CASSLGGESSYNEQFF.